This record covers a single T cell receptor (beta chain). What it binds is unknown. Clones were sequenced by immunoSEQ multiplex PCR, and TCRdb holds only the in-frame ones, with some missing. This sample has roughly 54,000 clones, with approximately 89% found just once. The germline CDR1 and CDR2 sequences are LGHNT and FRNRAP. This CDR3 region has 14 residues. The ends were cut back, 6 bases at V and 2 bases at J, with 14 bases in the middle. The data are from a study of Tregs in tolerant kidney transplant recipients. The study's findings and limits: In tolerant patients, donor-specific Tregs outgrew total Tregs, suggesting antigen-driven expansion.

The nonmyeloablative bone marrow transplants came from related graft donors, with transient mixed chimerism. The V call is TRBV12-5, the J call TRBJ2-7, with D possibly matching TRBD1 (6 bases). The sequences come from CD8+ T cells from blood (PBMCs), collected 12 months after the transplant. This clonotype was sampled from a human patient who received a combined kidney and bone marrow transplant. Some T cells may be the graft donor's. CDR3 nucleotides: TGTGCTAGTGGGATACAGGGATTAGCCTACGAGCAGTACTTC. The encoded protein is CASGIQGLAYEQYF.